The present T cell receptor beta chain was sequenced within a study of shared clonotypes between healthy human individuals. Study-wide results and caveats: In the sorted subsets, rarefaction showed sequencing was incomplete despite large depth. Memory subsets had estimated richness that was generally smaller than that of naive subsets.

As regards this clone: Its antigen is unidentified.

The CDR3 covers 16 residues. V lost 6 bases, J lost 4 bases, and 10 bases stayed unmatched. Germline CDR1 SNHLY, CDR2 FYNNEI. TCRdb's copy holds only in-frame clones and misses some; the assay was immunoSEQ multiplex PCR. The top ten clones hold 0.39% of a sample with approximately 2.1 million clones, just over 90% of them seen once. Healthy and HIV-negative, the adult donors had no recent acute infections or vaccinations. The sample comprised naive CD4+ T cells from PBMCs. Subset noted: CD45RA+ positively selected. The TCR comes from a man aged 18 to 29 in good health. Some clones in this sample may be carry-over from other donors' samples. V and J are TRBV2 and TRBJ2-5; 11 bases agree with TRBD2. The chain's CDR3 is CASRGGLAGSGETQYF. CDR3 nucleotide sequence: TGTGCCAGCAGGGGTGGACTAGCGGGCTCAGGAGAGACCCAGTACTTC.